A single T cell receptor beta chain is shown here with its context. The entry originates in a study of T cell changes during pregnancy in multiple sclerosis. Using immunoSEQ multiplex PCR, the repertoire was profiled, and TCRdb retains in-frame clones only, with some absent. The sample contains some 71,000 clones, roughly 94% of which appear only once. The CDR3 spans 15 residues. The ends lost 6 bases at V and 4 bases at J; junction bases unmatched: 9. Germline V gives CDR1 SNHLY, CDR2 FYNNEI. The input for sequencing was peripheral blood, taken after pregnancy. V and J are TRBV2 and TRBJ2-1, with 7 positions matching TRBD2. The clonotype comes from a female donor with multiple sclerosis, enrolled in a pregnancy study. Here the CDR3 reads CASSYWGGSYNEQFF. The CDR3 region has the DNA TGTGCCAGCAGCTATTGGGGAGGGAGTTACAATGAGCAGTTCTTC. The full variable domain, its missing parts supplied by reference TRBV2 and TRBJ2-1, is EPEVTQTPSHQVTQMGQEVILRCVPISNHLYFYWYRQILGQKVEFLVSFYNNEISEKSEIFDDQFSVERPDGSNFTLKIRSTKLEDSAMYFCASSYWGGSYNEQFFGPGTRLTVL.